A single sample gave rise to the 20 T cell receptor beta chains below, sequenced in a study of vaccination and CD4 T cells after COVID-19. Noted treatment: roughly 11-day PBMC culture with coronavirus spike peptide pools or control peptides (ViraFEST assay). No antigen is known for these receptors. The Oncomine TCR Beta short-read assay was applied to DNA of cultured CD4+ T cells. TCRdb reprocessed the PCR reads via MiXCR and lists one record per CDR3 protein. Seen here are around 20,000 distinct CDR3 sequences, roughly two fifths observed once, and the top ten hold 8.5% to 10%. This sample comprised CD4+ T cells from blood, cultured in vitro, obtained after SARS-CoV-2 vaccination. The receptors stem from a human donor who had recovered from COVID-19.

V is TRBV6-1 and J is TRBJ2-2; possibly TRBD1 or TRBD2 for D (5 bases each). The CDR3 is 17 amino acids. CDR1 MNHNS and CDR2 SASEGT come from the germline V gene. V lost 6 bases and J 7 bases, leaving 24 bases between the germline ends. The CDR3, as DNA: TGTGCCAGCAGCCGGACCTTGACGGGACCCTCCCTCGGGGAGCTGTTTTTT. This translates into CASSRTLTGPSLGELFF.

The chain employs TRBV5-4 and TRBJ2-3; weak D call: TRBD1 (5 bases). Germline CDR1 SGHNT, CDR2 YYREEE (reference sequence). Trimming left V 4 bases short and J 2 bases short, with 14 bases between. The CDR3 extends over 15 amino acids. CDR3 region: CASSQIDSYTDTQYF. In DNA, the CDR3 is TGTGCCAGCAGCCAAATTGACAGTTACACAGATACGCAGTATTTT.

This chain joins TRBV9 and TRBJ1-2; a possible D gene is TRBD1 (6 bases). Germline V CDR1 and CDR2: SGDLS, YYNGEE. This CDR3 is built from 15 residues. Trimming removed 3 bases from V and 4 bases from J, with 16 bases in between. As DNA, the CDR3 is TGTGCCAGCAGCGCCGGACAGAACCCTTCCTATGGCTACACCTTC. Translated: CASSAGQNPSYGYTF.

On this clonotype: One junction end disagrees with the germline gene, perhaps due to a read error. CDR3 sequence: CASSLAARVF. In nucleotides, the CDR3 is TGTGCCAGCAGCTTGGCGGCACGGGTGTTT. The J gene is TRBJ2-2, the V gene TRBV5-8; unclear D gene. There are 10 residues in the CDR3. The germline V gene encodes CDR1 SGHTS and CDR2 YDEGEE.

The V call is TRBV9, the J call TRBJ2-7; D unclear. Germline CDR1 and CDR2: SGDLS and YYNGEE. V shed 0 bases and J shed 5 bases, with 3 bases lying between them. This CDR3 contains 11 residues. CDR3 in amino acids: CASSVGDEQYF. CDR3 nucleotides: TGTGCCAGCAGCGTAGGAGACGAGCAGTACTTC. Together with reference TRBV9 and TRBJ2-7, the CDR3 gives the full variable domain: DSGVTQTPKHLITATGQRVTLRCSPRSGDLSVYWYQQSLDQGLQFLIQYYNGEERAKGNILERFSAQQFPDLHSELNLSSLELGDSALYFCASSVGDEQYFGPGTRLTVT.

This rearrangement joins TRBV27 to TRBJ2-7; the match to TRBD1 covers 9 bases. The junction had 9 bases not matched to a gene; V was cut back by 6 bases and J by 6 bases. Germline V lookup: CDR1 MNHEY, CDR2 SMNVEV (reference sequence). CDR3 length equals 14 residues. CDR3 sequence reads: CASSINRGPSEQYF. CDR3 bases: TGTGCCAGCAGCATCAACAGGGGGCCCAGCGAGCAGTACTTC.

V is TRBV18 and J is TRBJ2-3; D ambiguous. The CDR3 sequence is 11 residues long. V was shortened by 3 bases and J by 6 bases, with 4 bases between the two germline ends. From germline, CDR1 is KGHSH and CDR2 LQKENI. CDR3 sequence (DNA): TGTGCCAGCTCACCCAAGGATACGCAGTATTTT. It encodes CASSPKDTQYF.

This clonotype was counted only a few times. This chain joins TRBV7-2 and TRBJ1-6; D gene ambiguous. The CDR3 is 13 amino acids. The germline V gene has CDR1 SGHTA and CDR2 FQGNSA. Trimming shortened V by 8 bases and J by 7 bases, and 12 bases separated the two germline ends. The CDR3 sequence is CASSHKANSPLHF. The DNA for the CDR3 is TGTGCCAGCTCACATAAGGCCAATTCACCCCTCCACTTT.

Relative to its sample, this clonotype is medium-sized. V usage is TRBV2 and J usage is TRBJ2-2; D is unclear. The V gene lost 8 bases and the J gene lost 3 bases, with 13 bases spanning the gap. CDR1 and CDR2 (germline): SNHLY, FYNNEI. CDR3 length: 14 amino acids. DNA for the CDR3: TGTGCCAGCGCCCCGGGCGCGGACACCGGGGAGCTGTTTTTT. Encoded protein: CASAPGADTGELFF.

Sample share makes this clonotype medium-sized. V usage is TRBV11-2 and J usage is TRBJ2-5, with 10 positions matching TRBD1. J was trimmed by 5 bases and V by 5 bases; bases with no gene match: 5. The germline CDR1 and CDR2 sequences are SGHAT and FQNNGV. The CDR3 consists of 14 residues. CDR3 in amino acids: CASSPTGGWETQYF. In nucleotides, the CDR3 is TGTGCCAGCAGCCCGACAGGGGGCTGGGAGACCCAGTACTTC.

This clonotype was found a few times. The rearrangement uses TRBV6-1 and TRBJ1-1; the D is unclear. Trimming left V 4 bases short and J 5 bases short, with 11 bases between. Per the germline V gene, CDR1 is MNHNS and CDR2 is SASEGT. This CDR3 region has 13 residues. CDR3 protein: CASSVRRKTEAFF. In nucleotides, the CDR3 is TGTGCCAGCAGTGTTCGACGGAAAACTGAAGCTTTCTTT.

The rearrangement uses TRBV12-3 or TRBV12-4 and TRBJ2-2; 7 positions agree with TRBD1. The CDR3 covers 15 residues. V gave up 5 bases and J gave up 6 bases; unmatched junction bases: 9. CDR3 loop: CASSPGTVPPGELFF. The CDR3 region has the DNA TGTGCCAGCAGTCCAGGGACAGTCCCCCCCGGGGAGCTGTTTTTT.

This clonotype was picked up a small number of times. The rearrangement joins TRBV6-2 or TRBV6-3 to TRBJ1-2; unclear D gene. Deletions cut 4 bases from V and 4 bases from J, with 10 bases between. This CDR3 region has 13 residues. From germline, CDR1 is MNHEY and CDR2 SVGEGT. CDR3 in DNA: TGTGCCAGCAGTTCCTGGGATTCCTATGGCTACACCTTC. This encodes CASSSWDSYGYTF.

This chain connects TRBV6-2 or TRBV6-3 to TRBJ1-6; possible D gene TRBD1, 6 bases. The CDR3 has 17 amino acids. With 0 bases removed from V and 6 bases from J, the gap between germline ends came to 15 bases. Germline V gene lookup returns CDR1 MNHEY and CDR2 SVGEGT. This CDR3 is CASSYSTGGIPNSPLHF. The CDR3 DNA reads as TGTGCCAGCAGTTACTCAACCGGGGGCATCCCTAATTCACCCCTCCACTTT.

This clonotype occurred a few times. The chain uses TRBV7-2 and TRBJ2-3; D ambiguous. Looked up from germline, CDR1 is SGHTA and CDR2 is FQGNSA. V was pared by 3 bases and J by 6 bases, with 13 bases between. This CDR3 is 14 amino acids long. The CDR3 DNA reads TGTGCCAGCAGCTTTGTTAGATTTGCGGATACGCAGTATTTT. Protein sequence: CASSFVRFADTQYF.

The chain has TRBV19 and TRBJ2-7; a possible D gene is TRBD2 (5 bases). V dropped 4 bases and J dropped 2 bases, with 9 bases sitting between them. Germline V gene sequence: CDR1 LNHDA, CDR2 SQIVND (reference sequence). This CDR3 spans 13 amino acids. CDR3 sequence: CASSRTLAYEQYF. The CDR3 nucleotides read TGTGCCAGTAGTAGGACTCTCGCCTACGAGCAGTACTTC.

The chain joins TRBV20-1 to TRBJ1-1; D is unresolved. CDR3 length: 11 residues. Germline CDR1 reads DFQATT; CDR2 reads SNEGSKA (reference sequence). The CDR3 sequence: CSPKVGAEAFF. In DNA, the CDR3 is TGCAGCCCCAAGGTGGGAGCTGAAGCTTTCTTT.

The genes are TRBV20-1 and TRBJ2-1; the match to TRBD2 covers 11 bases. CDR1 and CDR2 from the germline V gene are DFQATT and SNEGSKA (reference sequence). CDR3 length: 14 amino acids. Trimming at V came to 3 bases and at J to 4 bases, leaving 2 bases not matched to a gene. The CDR3 reads CSARGLAVYNEQFF. In nucleotides, the CDR3 is TGCAGTGCTAGGGGACTAGCGGTATACAATGAGCAGTTCTTC.

This clonotype was recorded a few times. The chain has TRBV19 and TRBJ1-5, with a possible D match to TRBD1 (5 bases). This CDR3 contains 15 residues. V was cut by 5 bases and J by 2 bases, with 13 bases left in between. The germline gives CDR1 LNHDA, CDR2 SQIVND (reference sequence). This CDR3 is CASSVQGVGNQPQHF. The CDR3 coding sequence is TGTGCCAGTAGTGTGCAGGGCGTCGGCAATCAGCCCCAGCATTTT.

The V call is TRBV12-3 or TRBV12-4, the J call TRBJ2-5; D not resolved. The CDR3 contains 13 residues. Trimming removed 8 bases at V and 5 bases at J, with 15 bases between. The CDR3 region has the DNA TGTGCCAGCCGCACTTCCCTAGAGGAGACCCAGTACTTC. Translated: CASRTSLEETQYF.